A single sample is the source of the 20 T cell receptor beta chains below, sequenced in a study of blood T cells in healthy people across ages. Primers used in a second PCR of about 6 to 12 cycles were a sample-barcoded 5' primer and a J-beta primer mix. Each CDR3 protein is one row after TCRdb ran MiXCR on the 5' RACE reads. The table lists 730,000 or so distinct CDR3 sequences, 40% to 45% of them singletons. The sample taken for sequencing was blood. Receptors were obtained from a man older than 75 in good health.

The genes are TRBV6-5 and TRBJ2-4; no firm D call. The CDR3 contains 13 residues. The V gene lost 7 bases and the J gene lost 7 bases, with 14 bases spanning the gap. CDR1 is MNHEY and CDR2 is SVGAGI in the germline V gene. Here the CDR3 DNA reads TGTGCCAGCACCCCCGCGAGCTCTAACATTCAGTACTTC. Its translation is CASTPASSNIQYF.

V gene TRBV20-1 combines with J gene TRBJ2-1; D may match TRBD1 or TRBD2 (5 bases each). Germline V lookup: CDR1 DFQATT, CDR2 SNEGSKA (reference sequence). The CDR3 totals 14 residues. Trimming removed 4 bases from V and 7 bases from J, with 17 bases in between. In DNA form, the CDR3 reads TGCAGTGCTAACGTTTATCGGGGCTTTAATGAGCAGTTCTTC. Residues: CSANVYRGFNEQFF.

The V and J genes are TRBV20-1 and TRBJ1-5; the D gene is possibly TRBD1 (6 bases). CDR1 is DFQATT and CDR2 is SNEGSKA in the germline V gene (reference sequence). The V end was cut by 4 bases, the J end by 1 base, with 17 bases between. This CDR3 has 16 residues. This CDR3 is CSAIRNREPSNQPQHF. CDR3 coding DNA: TGCAGTGCTATCCGTAACAGGGAGCCGAGCAATCAGCCCCAGCATTTT.

Many counts were recorded for this clonotype. The J gene is TRBJ1-3, the V gene TRBV7-9, with TRBD1 identical over 9 bases. CDR1 and CDR2 (germline): SEHNR, FQNEAQ (reference sequence). The CDR3 totals 17 residues. Germline trimming cut 5 bases from V and 4 bases from J; bases unmatched to any gene: 12. In DNA form, the CDR3 reads TGTGCCAGCAGCCCCCGGGACAGGGTTCGATTGGGAAACACCATATATTTT. Protein product: CASSPRDRVRLGNTIYF.

This clonotype was seen more than once but under ten times. The chain has TRBV4-3 and TRBJ2-7; D uncertain. The ends were cut back, 0 bases at V and 1 base at J, with 7 bases in the middle. Germline V CDR1 and CDR2: LGHNA, YSLEER. The CDR3 spans 14 residues. The CDR3 DNA follows: TGCGCCAGCAGCCAAGAACAGTTATCCTACGAGCAGTACTTC. Amino acids: CASSQEQLSYEQYF.

This clonotype was detected only a few times. The chain recombines TRBV27 with TRBJ2-3; 11 nucleotides match TRBD2. Germline assignment: CDR1 MNHEY and CDR2 SMNVEV (reference sequence). The CDR3 contains 17 residues. V shed 2 bases, J shed 3 bases, and the junction held 7 bases outside the gene matches. CDR3 DNA: TGTGCCAGCAGTTTAAGTAGCGGGGGGGCCGGTACAGATACGCAGTATTTT. Its protein is CASSLSSGGAGTDTQYF.

The genes are TRBV9 and TRBJ2-7, with D perhaps matching TRBD1 (6 bases). Germline lookup yields CDR1 SGDLS and CDR2 YYNGEE. V was pared by 4 bases and J by 7 bases, with 18 bases between. The CDR3 loop spans 14 amino acids. CDR3 protein: CASSTSGTRGEQYF. The CDR3 DNA follows: TGTGCCAGCAGCACCTCCGGGACCAGGGGAGAGCAGTACTTC.

This CDR3 is CASRSGGSSYNEQFF. The CDR3 DNA sequence: TGTGCCAGCAGGTCGGGGGGGAGCTCCTACAATGAGCAGTTCTTC. The J gene is TRBJ2-1, the V gene TRBV6-5; TRBD2 matches 8 bases. J was trimmed by 0 bases and V by 6 bases; bases with no gene match: 4. CDR3 length: 15 residues. CDR1 MNHEY and CDR2 SVGAGI come from the germline V gene.

This clonotype was recorded a few times. The rearrangement uses TRBV7-9 and TRBJ1-4; 7 positions agree with TRBD1. This CDR3 region has 16 residues. Germline CDR1 reads SEHNR; CDR2 reads FQNEAQ (reference sequence). J gave up 4 bases and V 5 bases, and 10 bases lay outside the gene matches. This CDR3 reads CASSGRMGQRNEKLFF. The CDR3 coding sequence is TGTGCCAGCAGCGGAAGAATGGGACAGCGTAATGAAAAACTGTTTTTT.

The chain has TRBV27 and TRBJ1-2, with a weak D call TRBD1 (6 bases). The CDR3 covers 14 residues. The germline V gene encodes CDR1 MNHEY and CDR2 SMNVEV (reference sequence). The germline V and J ends were trimmed by 8 bases and 4 bases, with 17 bases remaining between them. The CDR3 is CASPRGDTSYGYTF. In nucleotides, the CDR3 is TGTGCCAGCCCCCGGGGGGACACATCCTATGGCTACACCTTC.

This clonotype was seen many times. V and J are TRBV4-3 and TRBJ2-3; TRBD2 might be the D (5 bases). The ends were cut back, 1 base at V and 2 bases at J, with 7 bases in the middle. Germline V gene sequence: CDR1 LGHNA, CDR2 YSLEER. The CDR3 runs 14 residues. CDR3 in amino acids: CASSQVGDTDTQYF. For the CDR3, the DNA is TGCGCCAGCAGCCAAGTCGGGGACACAGATACGCAGTATTTT.

The rearrangement uses TRBV7-2 and TRBJ1-3, with 8 bases fitting TRBD1. V was clipped by 1 base and J by 2 bases; unmatched bases: 13. Germline CDR1 reads SGHTA; CDR2 reads FQGNSA. The CDR3 has 19 amino acids. For the CDR3, the DNA is TGTGCCAGCAGCTTAGGGACAGGGAACCCCGTGATGGCTGGAAACACCATATATTTT. The encoded protein is CASSLGTGNPVMAGNTIYF.

The chain recombines TRBV6-6 with TRBJ2-6; 8 bases are a match to TRBD1. CDR1 is MNHNY and CDR2 is SVGAGI in the germline V gene (reference sequence). The CDR3 has 17 amino acids. V lost 10 bases to trimming and J lost 1 base; unmatched junction nucleotides: 12. The CDR3 is CAIGRGRTPSGANVLTF. The DNA of the CDR3 is TGTGCCATAGGCAGGGGGCGTACCCCGTCTGGGGCCAACGTCCTGACTTTC.

The chain recombines TRBV20-1 with TRBJ2-5; D is perhaps TRBD2 (5 bases). Germline values: CDR1 DFQATT, CDR2 SNEGSKA (reference sequence). The ends were cut back, 0 bases at V and 3 bases at J, with 8 bases in the middle. The CDR3 runs 13 residues. CDR3 amino acids: CSARDAGEETQYF. Here the CDR3 DNA reads TGCAGTGCTAGAGATGCGGGTGAAGAGACCCAGTACTTC.

This clonotype showed up just a few times. This rearrangement joins TRBV11-2 to TRBJ2-5, with a possible D match to TRBD2 (7 bases). Germline V lookup: CDR1 SGHAT, CDR2 FQNNGV. This CDR3 is built from 19 residues. V dropped 5 bases and J dropped 5 bases, with 30 bases sitting between them. CDR3 nucleotide sequence: TGTGCCAGCAGCACCCGGGACATTGGACTAGGTCGCTCAGCGGAGACCCAGTACTTC. As protein: CASSTRDIGLGRSAETQYF.

The chain combines TRBV6-2 or TRBV6-3 with TRBJ2-7; 9 bases fit TRBD2. Judging by the DNA end, TRBJ2-5 fits better; the J call may be wrong. Germline CDR1 MNHEY, CDR2 SVGEGT. This CDR3 is built from 14 residues. CDR3 sequence (DNA): TGTGCCAGCCTTAGCGGGGGCCACGGGGAGACCCAGTACTTC. It yields the protein CASLSGGHGETQYF.

This rearrangement joins TRBV7-2 to TRBJ2-7; the D gene is possibly TRBD1 (5 bases). Germline V lookup: CDR1 SGHTA, CDR2 FQGNSA. The CDR3 is made up of 14 amino acids. Trimming took off 5 bases at V and 6 bases at J, with 17 bases between the two ends. CDR3 residues: CASSQQFQGGEQYF. DNA for the CDR3: TGTGCCAGCAGCCAACAGTTTCAGGGTGGCGAGCAGTACTTC.

This clonotype was seen only a few times. The rearrangement joins TRBV11-2 to TRBJ2-3, with D possibly being TRBD1 or TRBD2 (5 bases each). V gave up 7 bases and J gave up 11 bases, with 22 bases separating them. The germline V gene has CDR1 SGHAT and CDR2 FQNNGV. The CDR3 has 14 residues. The CDR3 sequence is CASNLVTGQGVQYF. The CDR3 coding sequence is TGTGCCAGCAACCTGGTGACCGGGCAGGGAGTGCAGTATTTT.

Only a few counts were recorded for this clonotype. The rearrangement joins TRBV6-2 or TRBV6-3 to TRBJ2-1, with 9 positions matching TRBD2. Trimming cost V 7 bases and J 3 bases; bases outside gene matches: 7. In germline, CDR1 is MNHEY, CDR2 SVGEGT. The CDR3 consists of 15 residues. The CDR3: CASTPGSGGYNEQFF. The CDR3 DNA sequence: TGTGCCAGCACCCCTGGTAGCGGGGGCTACAATGAGCAGTTCTTC.

This clonotype showed up just a few times. CDR3 DNA sequence: TGTGCCAGCAGCTTAGCTGGACGAGCTTCCACCTACGAGCAGTACTTC. Protein sequence: CASSLAGRASTYEQYF. The J gene is TRBJ2-7, the V gene TRBV7-2; no firm D call. This CDR3 has 16 amino acids. CDR1 and CDR2 from the germline V gene are SGHTA and FQGNSA. The germline V and J ends were trimmed by 0 bases and 2 bases, with 14 bases remaining between them.